A selection of T cell receptor beta chains follows, all from one sample in a study of shared clonotypes between healthy human individuals. Using immunoSEQ multiplex PCR, the repertoire was profiled, and TCRdb retains in-frame clones only, with some absent. Of over 2 million clones in the sample, less than 95% are singletons; the top ten hold around 1.1%. The sequenced material came from naive CD8+ T cells sorted from blood. These receptors originate from a man younger than 35 in good health. Each CDR3 is given with its conserved first and last residue. Fields, in order: J gene, V gene, D gene, CDR3 protein. The D gene is left open where the match is weak.

j_gene: TRBJ1-4; v_gene: TRBV27; d_gene: .; CDR3aa: CASSYIREKLFF
j_gene: TRBJ2-7; v_gene: TRBV9; d_gene: TRBD1; CDR3aa: CASSSGTGVYEQYF
j_gene: TRBJ1-2; v_gene: TRBV11-2; d_gene: .; CDR3aa: CASSLAKGVGVGNGYTF
j_gene: TRBJ1-2; v_gene: TRBV5-4; d_gene: .; CDR3aa: CASRGDGKNYGYTF
j_gene: TRBJ2-3; v_gene: TRBV6-1; d_gene: TRBD1; CDR3aa: CASSRTGISTDTQYF
j_gene: TRBJ1-3; v_gene: TRBV5-1; d_gene: TRBD1; CDR3aa: CARGRTGLNTIYF
j_gene: TRBJ1-2; v_gene: TRBV27; d_gene: TRBD1; CDR3aa: CASSVTGGSYGYTF
j_gene: TRBJ2-7; v_gene: TRBV14; d_gene: .; CDR3aa: CASSQALLPYEQYF
j_gene: TRBJ2-7; v_gene: TRBV7-9; d_gene: TRBD1; CDR3aa: CASSPTGGLDYEQYF
j_gene: TRBJ1-1; v_gene: TRBV28; d_gene: .; CDR3aa: CASRFTSGVNTEAFF
j_gene: TRBJ2-7; v_gene: TRBV13; d_gene: .; CDR3aa: CASSARDSEQYF
j_gene: TRBJ2-7; v_gene: TRBV4-1; d_gene: .; CDR3aa: CASSQEYSVYYEQYF
j_gene: TRBJ2-7; v_gene: TRBV30; d_gene: .; CDR3aa: CAWSSGAGFAEQYF
j_gene: TRBJ2-3; v_gene: TRBV9; d_gene: .; CDR3aa: CASSVDRTGRTDTQYF
j_gene: TRBJ2-1; v_gene: TRBV2; d_gene: TRBD2; CDR3aa: CASSAGPSGSYNEQFF
j_gene: TRBJ2-1; v_gene: TRBV27; d_gene: .; CDR3aa: CASSLDGWNEQFF
j_gene: TRBJ1-1; v_gene: TRBV6-6; d_gene: .; CDR3aa: CASNTGGSEAFF
j_gene: TRBJ2-7; v_gene: TRBV4-1; d_gene: TRBD2; CDR3aa: CASSLADWGEQYF
j_gene: TRBJ2-7; v_gene: TRBV7-9; d_gene: TRBD1; CDR3aa: CASSSTPGTGAYEQYF
j_gene: TRBJ2-7; v_gene: TRBV29-1; d_gene: TRBD2; CDR3aa: CSVEWSSGAIYEQYF
j_gene: TRBJ2-1; v_gene: TRBV2; d_gene: .; CDR3aa: CASSEGVEGALYEQFF
j_gene: TRBJ1-1; v_gene: TRBV27; d_gene: TRBD1; CDR3aa: CASSPGQGVSANTEAFF
j_gene: TRBJ2-1; v_gene: TRBV6-5; d_gene: TRBD1; CDR3aa: CASSYSDRGPYNEQFF
j_gene: TRBJ2-5; v_gene: TRBV11-2; d_gene: .; CDR3aa: CASSLGALETQETQYF
j_gene: TRBJ1-5; v_gene: TRBV7-9; d_gene: .; CDR3aa: CASSLSPQVNSNQPQHF
j_gene: TRBJ2-7; v_gene: TRBV7-2; d_gene: TRBD2; CDR3aa: CASSLHAGTSVYEQYF
j_gene: TRBJ2-1; v_gene: TRBV19; d_gene: TRBD1; CDR3aa: CASSIGTGAGYEQFF
j_gene: TRBJ1-1; v_gene: TRBV21-1; d_gene: .; CDR3aa: CASELEGVPRTEAFF
j_gene: TRBJ1-1; v_gene: TRBV7-9; d_gene: .; CDR3aa: CASSRGDTEAFF
j_gene: TRBJ1-1; v_gene: TRBV9; d_gene: .; CDR3aa: CASSTAVWTEAFF
j_gene: TRBJ2-6; v_gene: TRBV7-2; d_gene: .; CDR3aa: CASSPRAASGANVLTF
j_gene: TRBJ1-4; v_gene: TRBV29-1; d_gene: .; CDR3aa: CSVSRVDGEKLFF
j_gene: TRBJ2-1; v_gene: TRBV2; d_gene: .; CDR3aa: CASSPDGDEQFF
j_gene: TRBJ2-3; v_gene: TRBV7-8; d_gene: TRBD1; CDR3aa: CASSFLQGYGTDTQYF
j_gene: TRBJ1-5; v_gene: TRBV10-1; d_gene: .; CDR3aa: CASSQGEGPQHF
j_gene: TRBJ2-5; v_gene: TRBV9; d_gene: .; CDR3aa: CATSRWPEETQYF
j_gene: TRBJ2-5; v_gene: TRBV9; d_gene: .; CDR3aa: CASSVVGGQETQYF
j_gene: TRBJ1-1; v_gene: TRBV27; d_gene: .; CDR3aa: CASKAGMNTEAFF
j_gene: TRBJ1-2; v_gene: TRBV7-9; d_gene: .; CDR3aa: CASSPSEGFYGYTF
j_gene: TRBJ2-7; v_gene: TRBV7-9; d_gene: TRBD1; CDR3aa: CASSPGQLYEQYF
j_gene: TRBJ2-5; v_gene: TRBV12-5; d_gene: .; CDR3aa: CASGFSETQYF
j_gene: TRBJ2-7; v_gene: TRBV28; d_gene: TRBD1; CDR3aa: CASRSRDRGEQYF
j_gene: TRBJ1-5; v_gene: TRBV27; d_gene: TRBD1; CDR3aa: CASSEDRGLGQPQHF
j_gene: TRBJ2-7; v_gene: TRBV4-3; d_gene: TRBD2; CDR3aa: CASSQGLASEQYF
j_gene: TRBJ1-2; v_gene: TRBV5-6; d_gene: .; CDR3aa: CASTLTNYGYTF
j_gene: TRBJ1-5; v_gene: TRBV4-3; d_gene: .; CDR3aa: CASSQGFHSNQPQHF
j_gene: TRBJ1-2; v_gene: TRBV9; d_gene: TRBD1; CDR3aa: CASSAQGDYGYTF
j_gene: TRBJ2-7; v_gene: TRBV4-1; d_gene: TRBD1; CDR3aa: CASSQDKGQYEQYF
j_gene: TRBJ2-3; v_gene: TRBV6-5; d_gene: TRBD2; CDR3aa: CASSYSGGGNLDTQYF
j_gene: TRBJ1-5; v_gene: TRBV6-5; d_gene: .; CDR3aa: CASSPDGTHQPQHF
j_gene: TRBJ2-7; v_gene: TRBV4-1; d_gene: .; CDR3aa: CASSQDEGGRGEQYF
j_gene: TRBJ2-7; v_gene: TRBV6-1; d_gene: TRBD2; CDR3aa: CASSEAGDYYEQYF
j_gene: TRBJ2-7; v_gene: TRBV28; d_gene: .; CDR3aa: CASSPRKGGATYEQYF
j_gene: TRBJ2-1; v_gene: TRBV27; d_gene: .; CDR3aa: CASSLLGALAGEQFF
j_gene: TRBJ2-7; v_gene: TRBV2; d_gene: TRBD1; CDR3aa: CASRETGTGLRYEQYF
j_gene: TRBJ2-3; v_gene: TRBV7-9; d_gene: TRBD2; CDR3aa: CASSLFSGGIRTDTQYF
j_gene: TRBJ2-7; v_gene: TRBV7-9; d_gene: TRBD1; CDR3aa: CASSFRQGDYEQYF